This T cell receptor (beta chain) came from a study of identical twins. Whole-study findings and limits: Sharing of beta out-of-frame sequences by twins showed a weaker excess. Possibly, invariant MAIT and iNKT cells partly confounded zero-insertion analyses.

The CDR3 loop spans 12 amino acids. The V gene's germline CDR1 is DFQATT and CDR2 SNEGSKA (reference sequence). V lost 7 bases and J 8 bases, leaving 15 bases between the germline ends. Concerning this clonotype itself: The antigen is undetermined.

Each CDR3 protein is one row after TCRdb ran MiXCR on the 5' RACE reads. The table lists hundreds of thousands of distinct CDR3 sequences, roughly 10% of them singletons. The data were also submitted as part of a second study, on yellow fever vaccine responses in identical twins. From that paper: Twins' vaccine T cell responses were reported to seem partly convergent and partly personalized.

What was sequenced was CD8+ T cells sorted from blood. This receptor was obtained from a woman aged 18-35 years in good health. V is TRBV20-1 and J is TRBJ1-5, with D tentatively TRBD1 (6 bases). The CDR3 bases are TGCAGTGTAGGGGGGACCCTGGAGCCCCAGCATTTT. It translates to CSVGGTLEPQHF.